This TCR beta chain came from a study of T cell responses to AZD1222 COVID-19 vaccine. Whole-study results and caveats: Spike was spanned by vaccine-associated CD4 TCRs, with dominance at 160-218 and 743-854. In a largely white British group with more females than males, clonal diversity was possibly underestimated. An increase in Spike-specific TCR breadth and depth was observed after two AZD1222 doses. Of spike-specific TCRs, nearly half reportedly target regions left unmutated in variants.

Clones were sequenced by immunoSEQ multiplex PCR, and TCRdb holds only the in-frame ones, with some missing. This sample carries some 150,000 clones, roughly 80% of them seen once, and the ten largest clones take 4.1%. A word on this clone: Its antigen remains unidentified.

The CDR3 consists of 12 residues. CDR1 is MNHEY and CDR2 is SVGAGI in the germline V gene. Trimming shortened V by 6 bases and J by 8 bases, and 13 bases separated the two germline ends. The sample in question was peripheral blood, obtained on day 0 of MenACWY control vaccination. This receptor was taken from an adult in good health. V usage is TRBV6-5 and J usage is TRBJ1-2; weak D call: TRBD1 (5 bases). CDR3 residues: CASRSPGLGYTF. The CDR3 DNA is TGTGCCAGCAGATCCCCAGGGCTCGGCTACACCTTC.